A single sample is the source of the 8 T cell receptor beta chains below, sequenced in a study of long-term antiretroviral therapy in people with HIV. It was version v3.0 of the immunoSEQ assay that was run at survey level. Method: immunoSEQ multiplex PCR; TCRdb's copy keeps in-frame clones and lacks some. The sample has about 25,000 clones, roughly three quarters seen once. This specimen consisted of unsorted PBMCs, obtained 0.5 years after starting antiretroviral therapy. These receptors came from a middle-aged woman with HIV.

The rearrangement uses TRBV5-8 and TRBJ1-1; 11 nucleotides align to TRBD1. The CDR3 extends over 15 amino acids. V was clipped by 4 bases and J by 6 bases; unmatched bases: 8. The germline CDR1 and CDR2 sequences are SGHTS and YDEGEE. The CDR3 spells CASSRTGGGSSEAFF. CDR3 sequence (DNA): TGTGCCAGCAGCCGGACAGGGGGCGGCAGCTCTGAAGCTTTCTTT.

CDR3 nucleotide sequence: TGTGCCAGCCGGGGGGGTACAGATACGCAGTATTTT. This sequence encodes CASRGGTDTQYF. The chain joins TRBV7-3 to TRBJ2-3; 8 bases agree with TRBD2. Looked up from germline, CDR1 is SGHTA and CDR2 is FQGTGA. The V and J ends lost 8 bases and 3 bases, in that order; junction bases with no gene match: 1. The length of the CDR3 is 12 residues.

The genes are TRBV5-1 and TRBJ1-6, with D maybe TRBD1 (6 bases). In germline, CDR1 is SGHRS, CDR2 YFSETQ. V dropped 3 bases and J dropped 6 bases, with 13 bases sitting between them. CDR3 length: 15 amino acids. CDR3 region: CASSYSQGRNSPLHF. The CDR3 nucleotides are TGCGCCAGCAGCTATTCTCAGGGGCGTAATTCACCCCTCCACTTT. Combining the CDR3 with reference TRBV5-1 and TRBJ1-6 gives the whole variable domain KAGVTQTPRYLIKTRGQQVTLSCSPISGHRSVSWYQQTPGQGLQFLFEYFSETQRNKGNFPGRFSGRQFSNSRSEMNVSTLELGDSALYLCASSYSQGRNSPLHFGNGTRLTVT.

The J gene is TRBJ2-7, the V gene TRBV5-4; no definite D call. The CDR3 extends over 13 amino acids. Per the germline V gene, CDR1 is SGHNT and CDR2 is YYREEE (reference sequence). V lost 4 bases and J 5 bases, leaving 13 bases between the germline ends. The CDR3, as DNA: TGTGCCAGCAGCCCATCCCCGGTCCACGAGCAGTACTTC. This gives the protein CASSPSPVHEQYF.

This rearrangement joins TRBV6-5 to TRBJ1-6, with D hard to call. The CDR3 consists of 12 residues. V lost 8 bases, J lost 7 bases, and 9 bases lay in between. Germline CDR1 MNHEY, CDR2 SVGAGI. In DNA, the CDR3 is TGTGCCAGCGGGGTCGGGAATTCACCCCTCCACTTT. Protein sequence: CASGVGNSPLHF.

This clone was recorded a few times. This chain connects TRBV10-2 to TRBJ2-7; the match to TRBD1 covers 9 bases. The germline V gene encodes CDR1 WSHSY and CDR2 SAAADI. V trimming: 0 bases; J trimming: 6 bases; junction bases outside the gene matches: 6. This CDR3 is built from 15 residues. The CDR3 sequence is CASSESQGARLEQYF. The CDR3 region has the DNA TGCGCCAGCAGTGAGTCACAGGGGGCCCGTCTCGAGCAGTACTTC.

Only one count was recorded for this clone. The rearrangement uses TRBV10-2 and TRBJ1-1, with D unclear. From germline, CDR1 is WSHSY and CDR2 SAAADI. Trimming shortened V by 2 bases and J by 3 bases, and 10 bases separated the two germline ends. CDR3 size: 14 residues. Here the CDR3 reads CASSERGGYTEAFF. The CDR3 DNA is TGCGCCAGCAGTGAGCGTGGCGGTTACACTGAAGCTTTCTTT.

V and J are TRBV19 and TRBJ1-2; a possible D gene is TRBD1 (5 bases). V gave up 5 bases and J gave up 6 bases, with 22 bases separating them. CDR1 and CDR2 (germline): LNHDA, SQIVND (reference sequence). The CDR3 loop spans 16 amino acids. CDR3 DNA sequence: TGTGCCAGTAGTGAAATCCGGGACCGCCACTGGGATGGCTACACCTTC. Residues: CASSEIRDRHWDGYTF.